This TCR beta chain was documented in a study of T-cell reconstitution after alpha-beta-depleted transplantation in children. This clonotype was counted only a few times. There are 19 residues in the CDR3. In germline, CDR1 is SGHDN, CDR2 FVKESK. The junction had 8 bases not matched to a gene; V was cut back by 0 bases and J by 2 bases. Unique molecular identifiers were incorporated into the prepared TCRbeta library. TCRdb called the PCR reads again in MiXCR, with one record for every CDR3 protein. The repertoire consists of about 200,000 distinct CDR3 sequences, with more than 12% occurring once and the leading ten covering roughly 13%.

This chain connects TRBV14 to TRBJ2-6, with 9 bases aligning to TRBD1. This specimen consisted of PBMCs from the stem cell graft donor, obtained from the stem cell graft. The clonotype was recovered from a human donor who donated a stem cell graft to a child with acute lymphoblastic leukemia. CDR3 protein: CASSQDTGTGFAGANVLTF. For the CDR3, the DNA is TGTGCCAGCAGCCAAGACACCGGGACAGGGTTCGCTGGGGCCAACGTCCTGACTTTC.